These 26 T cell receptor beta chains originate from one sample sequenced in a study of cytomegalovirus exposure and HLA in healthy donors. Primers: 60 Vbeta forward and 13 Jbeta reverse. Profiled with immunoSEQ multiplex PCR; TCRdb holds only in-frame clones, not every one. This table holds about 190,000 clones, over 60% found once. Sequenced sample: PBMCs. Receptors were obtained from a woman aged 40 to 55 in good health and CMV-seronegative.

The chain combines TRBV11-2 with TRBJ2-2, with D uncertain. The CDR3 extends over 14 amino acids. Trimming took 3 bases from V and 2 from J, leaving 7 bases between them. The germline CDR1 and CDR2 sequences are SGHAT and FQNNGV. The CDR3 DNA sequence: TGTGCCAGCAGCTTTGGCATTAACACCGGGGAGCTGTTTTTT. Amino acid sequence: CASSFGINTGELFF.

The CDR3: CASSYGPGLAPNNEQFF. Here the CDR3 DNA reads TGTGCCAGCAGTTACGGGCCGGGACTAGCGCCGAACAATGAGCAGTTCTTC. The genes are TRBV28 and TRBJ2-1; 10 bases are a match to TRBD2. The V gene's germline CDR1 is MDHEN and CDR2 SYDVKM. The CDR3 sequence is 17 residues long. The ends lost 4 bases at V and 5 bases at J; junction bases unmatched: 11.

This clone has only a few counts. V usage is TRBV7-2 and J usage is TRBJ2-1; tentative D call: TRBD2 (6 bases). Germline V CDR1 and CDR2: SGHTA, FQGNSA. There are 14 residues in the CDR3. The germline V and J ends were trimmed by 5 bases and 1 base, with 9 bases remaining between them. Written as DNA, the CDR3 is TGTGCCAGCAGCCTCGGGACTTCCTACAATGAGCAGTTCTTC. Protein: CASSLGTSYNEQFF.

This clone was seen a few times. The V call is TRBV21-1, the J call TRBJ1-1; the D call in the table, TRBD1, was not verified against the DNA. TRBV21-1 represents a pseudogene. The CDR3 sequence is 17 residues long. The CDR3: CASSKAANRIHDTEAFF. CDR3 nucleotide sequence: TGTGCCAGCAGCAAAGCCGCAAACAGGATCCACGACACTGAAGCTTTCTTT.

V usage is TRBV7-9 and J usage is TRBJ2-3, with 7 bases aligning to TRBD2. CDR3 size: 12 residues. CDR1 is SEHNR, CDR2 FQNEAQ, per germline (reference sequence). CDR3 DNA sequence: TGTTCCTGGAGGGAGGGTACAGATACGCAGTATTTT. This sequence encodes CSWREGTDTQYF.

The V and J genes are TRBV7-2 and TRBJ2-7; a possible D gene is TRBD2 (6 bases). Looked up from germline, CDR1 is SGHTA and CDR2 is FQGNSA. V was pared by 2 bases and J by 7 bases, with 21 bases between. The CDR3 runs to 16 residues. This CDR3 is CASSLSLATLLGEQYF. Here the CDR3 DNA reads TGTGCCAGCAGCTTAAGCCTAGCGACTCTTCTCGGGGAGCAGTACTTC.

Here the CDR3 reads CASQGNTEAFF. In DNA, the CDR3 is TGTGCCAGTCAGGGGAACACTGAAGCTTTCTTT. The chain joins TRBV6-1 to TRBJ1-1, with a possible D match to TRBD1 (5 bases). This CDR3 is 11 amino acids long. The V end was cut by 9 bases, the J end by 1 base, with 6 bases between. Per the germline V gene, CDR1 is MNHNS and CDR2 is SASEGT.

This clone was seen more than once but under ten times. This CDR3 reads CASSADNEQFF. The CDR3 nucleotides read TGTGCCAGCTCGGCCGACAATGAGCAGTTCTTC. V and J are TRBV18 and TRBJ2-1; D unresolved. The germline V gene has CDR1 KGHSH and CDR2 LQKENI. V was trimmed by 6 bases and J by 5 bases, leaving 5 bases between them. The CDR3 runs to 11 residues.

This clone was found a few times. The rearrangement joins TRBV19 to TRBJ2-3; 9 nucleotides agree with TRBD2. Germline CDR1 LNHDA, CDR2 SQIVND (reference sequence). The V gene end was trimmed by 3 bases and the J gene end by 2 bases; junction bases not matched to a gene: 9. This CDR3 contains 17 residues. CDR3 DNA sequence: TGTGCCAGTAGTATGATATGGGCTAGCGGGAACACAGATACGCAGTATTTT. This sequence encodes CASSMIWASGNTDTQYF.

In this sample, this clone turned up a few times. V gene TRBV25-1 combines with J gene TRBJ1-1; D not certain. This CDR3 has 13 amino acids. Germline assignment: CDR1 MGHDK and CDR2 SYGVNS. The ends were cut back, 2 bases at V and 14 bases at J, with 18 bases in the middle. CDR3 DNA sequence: TGTGCCAGCAGTGAAAAAAACACAGCCCGTCGCTTCTTT. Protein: CASSEKNTARRFF.

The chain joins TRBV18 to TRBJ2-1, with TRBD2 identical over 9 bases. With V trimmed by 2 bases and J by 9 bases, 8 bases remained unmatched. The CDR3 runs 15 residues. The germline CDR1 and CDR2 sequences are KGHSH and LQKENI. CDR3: CASSPGLAGKGEQFF. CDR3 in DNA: TGTGCCAGCTCACCAGGCCTAGCGGGAAAGGGTGAGCAGTTCTTC.

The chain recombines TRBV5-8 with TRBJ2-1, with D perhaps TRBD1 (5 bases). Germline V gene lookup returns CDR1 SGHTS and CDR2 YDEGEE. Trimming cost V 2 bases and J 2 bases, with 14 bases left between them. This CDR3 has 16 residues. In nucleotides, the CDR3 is TGTGCCAGCAGCTTTCCCACAGGTTTTACCTACAATGAGCAGTTCTTC. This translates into CASSFPTGFTYNEQFF.

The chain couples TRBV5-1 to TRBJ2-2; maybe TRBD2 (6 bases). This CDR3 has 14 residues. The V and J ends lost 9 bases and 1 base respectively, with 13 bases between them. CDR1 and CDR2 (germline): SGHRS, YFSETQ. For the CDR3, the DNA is TGCGCCACCGGCTGGAGGGGGAACACCGGGGAGCTGTTTTTT. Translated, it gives CATGWRGNTGELFF.

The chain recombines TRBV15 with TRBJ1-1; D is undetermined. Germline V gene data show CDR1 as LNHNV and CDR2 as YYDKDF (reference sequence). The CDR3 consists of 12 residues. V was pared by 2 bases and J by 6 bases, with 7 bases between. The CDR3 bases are TGTGCCACCAGCAGATCTCCTCCTGAAGCTTTCTTT. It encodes CATSRSPPEAFF.

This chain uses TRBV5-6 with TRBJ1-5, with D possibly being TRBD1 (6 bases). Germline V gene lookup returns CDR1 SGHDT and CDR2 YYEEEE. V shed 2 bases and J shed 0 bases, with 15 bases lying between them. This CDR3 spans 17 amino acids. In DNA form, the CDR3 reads TGTGCCAGCAGCTTCGGGGTAGCAGGGGATAGCAATCAGCCCCAGCATTTT. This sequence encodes CASSFGVAGDSNQPQHF. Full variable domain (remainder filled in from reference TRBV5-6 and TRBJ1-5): DAGVTQSPTHLIKTRGQQVTLRCSPKSGHDTVSWYQQALGQGPQFIFQYYEEEERQRGNFPDRFSGHQFPNYSSELNVNALLLGDSALYLCASSFGVAGDSNQPQHFGDGTRLSIL.

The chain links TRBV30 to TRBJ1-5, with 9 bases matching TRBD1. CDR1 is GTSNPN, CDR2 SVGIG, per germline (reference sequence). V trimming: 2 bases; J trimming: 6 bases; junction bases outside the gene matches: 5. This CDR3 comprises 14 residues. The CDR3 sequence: CAWSLLDRGQPQHF. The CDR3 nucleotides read TGTGCCTGGAGTCTCCTGGACAGGGGTCAGCCCCAGCATTTT.

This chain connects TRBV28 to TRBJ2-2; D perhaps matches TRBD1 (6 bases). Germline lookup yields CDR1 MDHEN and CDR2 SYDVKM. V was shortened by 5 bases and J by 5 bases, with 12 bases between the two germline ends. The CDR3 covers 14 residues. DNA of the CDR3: TGTGCCAGCAGTGCAGGGGATTTGACCGGGGAGCTGTTTTTT. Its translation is CASSAGDLTGELFF. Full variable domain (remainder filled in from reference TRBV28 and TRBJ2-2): DVKVTQSSRYLVKRTGEKVFLECVQDMDHENMFWYRQDPGLGLRLIYFSYDVKMKEKGDIPEGYSVSREKKERFSLILESASTNQTSMYLCASSAGDLTGELFFGEGSRLTVL.

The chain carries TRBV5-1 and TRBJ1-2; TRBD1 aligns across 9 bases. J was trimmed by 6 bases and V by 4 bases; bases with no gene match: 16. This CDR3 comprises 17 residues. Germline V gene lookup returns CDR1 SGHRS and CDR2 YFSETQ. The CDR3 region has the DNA TGCGCCAGCAGCCCACAACCGCCACCGGGACAGGGCGATGGCTACACCTTC. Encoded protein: CASSPQPPPGQGDGYTF.

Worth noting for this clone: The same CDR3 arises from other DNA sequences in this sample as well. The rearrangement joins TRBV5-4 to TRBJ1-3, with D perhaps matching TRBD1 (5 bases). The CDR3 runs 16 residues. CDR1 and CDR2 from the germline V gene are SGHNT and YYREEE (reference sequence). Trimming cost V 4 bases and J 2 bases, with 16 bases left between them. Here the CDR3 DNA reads TGTGCCAGCAGCAATCCCACAGGTAGGACTGGAAACACCATATATTTT. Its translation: CASSNPTGRTGNTIYF.

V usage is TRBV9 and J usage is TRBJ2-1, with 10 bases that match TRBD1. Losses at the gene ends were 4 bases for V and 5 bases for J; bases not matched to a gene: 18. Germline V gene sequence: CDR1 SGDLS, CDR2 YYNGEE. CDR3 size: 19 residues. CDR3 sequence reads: CASSPAGTGVWQWDNEQFF. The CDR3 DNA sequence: TGTGCCAGCAGCCCCGCCGGGACAGGGGTATGGCAGTGGGACAATGAGCAGTTCTTC.

Here the CDR3 DNA reads TGTGCCAGCGGATCTCCAGACAGGGAATGGTATGGCTACACCTTC. Residues: CASGSPDREWYGYTF. The gene calls are TRBV6-1 and TRBJ1-2; 7 positions match TRBD1. Germline loops: CDR1 MNHNS, CDR2 SASEGT. V gave up 8 bases and J gave up 5 bases; unmatched junction bases: 14. This CDR3 contains 15 residues.

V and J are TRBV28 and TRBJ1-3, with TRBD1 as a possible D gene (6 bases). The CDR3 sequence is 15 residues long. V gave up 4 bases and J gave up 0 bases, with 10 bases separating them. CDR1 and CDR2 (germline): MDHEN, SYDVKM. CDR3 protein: CASSSGQYSGNTIYF. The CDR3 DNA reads TGTGCCAGCAGTTCTGGACAGTACTCTGGAAACACCATATATTTT.

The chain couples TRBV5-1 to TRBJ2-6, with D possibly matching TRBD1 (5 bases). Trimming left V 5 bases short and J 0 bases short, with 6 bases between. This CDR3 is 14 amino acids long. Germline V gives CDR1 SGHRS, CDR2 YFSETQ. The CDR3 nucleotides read TGCGCCAGCAGACAGGACTCTGGGGCCAACGTCCTGACTTTC. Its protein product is CASRQDSGANVLTF.

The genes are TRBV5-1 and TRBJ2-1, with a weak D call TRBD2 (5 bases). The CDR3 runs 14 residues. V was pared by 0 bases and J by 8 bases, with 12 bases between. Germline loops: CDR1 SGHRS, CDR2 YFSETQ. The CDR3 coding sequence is TGCGCCAGCAGCTTGGAACCTAGCAAAGATGAGCAGTTCTTC. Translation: CASSLEPSKDEQFF.

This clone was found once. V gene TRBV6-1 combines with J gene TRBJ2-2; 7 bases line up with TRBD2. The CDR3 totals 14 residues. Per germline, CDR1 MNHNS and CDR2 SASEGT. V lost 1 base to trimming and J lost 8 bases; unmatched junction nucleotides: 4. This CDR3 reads CASSEGAGSGELFF. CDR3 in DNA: TGTGCCAGCAGTGAAGGAGCGGGATCGGGGGAGCTGTTTTTT.

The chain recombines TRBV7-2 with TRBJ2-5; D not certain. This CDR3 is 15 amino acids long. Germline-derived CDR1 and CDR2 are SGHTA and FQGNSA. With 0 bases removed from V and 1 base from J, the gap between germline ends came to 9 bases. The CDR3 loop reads CASSLAPPVQETQYF. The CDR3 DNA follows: TGTGCCAGCAGCTTAGCACCTCCGGTCCAAGAGACCCAGTACTTC.